The 32 T cell receptor beta chains listed next were all sequenced from one sample in a study of human thymus T cells. Clones were read by immunoSEQ multiplex PCR, and TCRdb kept only the in-frame ones, dropping some. The sample lists about 60,000 clones, about 93% occurring once. Sequences were obtained from blood. The receptors come from a boy under two years old with a congenital heart defect but otherwise immunologically healthy.

V is TRBV6-1 and J is TRBJ2-3, with D perhaps TRBD1 or TRBD2 (5 bases each). The germline V gene has CDR1 MNHNS and CDR2 SASEGT. Between the trimmed V and J ends, which lost 4 bases and 0 bases, there was a span of 14 bases. This CDR3 region has 16 residues. The DNA for the CDR3 is TGTGCCAGCAGTGGGGGACGTTCGACTAGCACAGATACGCAGTATTTT. It yields the protein CASSGGRSTSTDTQYF.

This chain connects TRBV7-9 to TRBJ2-5; D call uncertain. The end of the DNA aligns better with TRBJ2-7, so the J call may be wrong. The germline gives CDR1 SEHNR, CDR2 FQNEAQ (reference sequence). The CDR3 is 13 residues long. CDR3 sequence (DNA): TGTGCCAGCAGCTTAGCCCATTTCGACGAGCAGTACTTC. It specifies CASSLAHFDEQYF.

The V gene is TRBV10-2, the J gene TRBJ1-3, with 8 bases aligning to TRBD1. The CDR3 totals 15 residues. V was clipped by 6 bases and J by 4 bases; unmatched bases: 8. Looked up from germline, CDR1 is WSHSY and CDR2 is SAAADI. In DNA, the CDR3 is TGCGCCAGCAGAGCGATGGACAGGGCCGGAAACACCATATATTTT. Translation: CASRAMDRAGNTIYF.

V usage is TRBV28 and J usage is TRBJ1-3; maybe TRBD1 (6 bases). This CDR3 has 16 residues. Germline V lookup: CDR1 MDHEN, CDR2 SYDVKM. The V and J ends lost 9 bases and 0 bases respectively, with 18 bases between them. CDR3 sequence reads: CARLDSKGFSGNTIYF. The CDR3 nucleotides are TGTGCCAGACTGGACAGCAAGGGGTTCTCTGGAAACACCATATATTTT.

For the CDR3, the DNA is TGTGCCAGTAGATCTGGACAGGGATCACTCAATGAGCAGTTCTTC. It translates to CASRSGQGSLNEQFF. V gene TRBV19 combines with J gene TRBJ2-1; 8 bases fit TRBD1. V was pared by 6 bases and J by 6 bases, with 10 bases of the junction left unmatched. This CDR3 is built from 15 residues. Germline loops: CDR1 LNHDA, CDR2 SQIVND (reference sequence).

The chain joins TRBV9 to TRBJ2-5; perhaps TRBD1 as D (6 bases). V lost 0 bases, J lost 3 bases, and 6 bases lay in between. The CDR3 spans 13 residues. Looked up from germline, CDR1 is SGDLS and CDR2 is YYNGEE. The CDR3 nucleotides read TGTGCCAGCAGCGTAGGACAGGAAGAGACCCAGTACTTC. Its protein is CASSVGQEETQYF.

CDR3 protein: CASSWTSGSYEQYF. The CDR3, as DNA: TGTGCCAGCAGCTGGACTAGCGGGAGTTACGAGCAGTACTTC. J is TRBJ2-7 and V is TRBV5-5, with TRBD2 matching over 13 bases. Germline CDR1 is SGHKS and CDR2 is YYEKEE (reference sequence). J gave up 4 bases and V 3 bases, and 1 base lay outside the gene matches. The CDR3 is made up of 14 amino acids.

This rearrangement joins TRBV7-6 to TRBJ1-3; 8 bases agree with TRBD1. The CDR3 loop spans 15 amino acids. Looked up from germline, CDR1 is SGHVS and CDR2 is FNYEAQ. The V gene end was trimmed by 5 bases and the J gene end by 4 bases; junction bases not matched to a gene: 7. DNA for the CDR3: TGTGCCAGCAGCATCGGACAGGGAAGCGGAAACACCATATATTTT. Translation gives CASSIGQGSGNTIYF.

This chain links TRBV28 with TRBJ2-1; no firm D call. The V gene's germline CDR1 is MDHEN and CDR2 SYDVKM. The ends were cut back, 3 bases at V and 7 bases at J, with 10 bases in the middle. The CDR3 is 13 amino acids. The CDR3 sequence is CASSLRHINEQFF. The CDR3 DNA reads TGTGCCAGCAGTTTGAGACACATTAATGAGCAGTTCTTC.

The chain uses TRBV6-5 and TRBJ2-7; TRBD2 might be the D (7 bases). The V end was cut by 6 bases, the J end by 2 bases, with 14 bases between. The CDR3 consists of 14 residues. Per the germline V gene, CDR1 is MNHEY and CDR2 is SVGAGI. The CDR3 sequence: CASRRGGGAYEQYF. The CDR3 coding sequence is TGTGCCAGCAGGCGAGGGGGAGGGGCCTACGAGCAGTACTTC.

V usage is TRBV19 and J usage is TRBJ1-5; 7 positions match TRBD1. Germline V gene sequence: CDR1 LNHDA, CDR2 SQIVND (reference sequence). This CDR3 spans 14 amino acids. Unmatched junction bases numbered 0, after V lost 4 bases and J lost 0 bases. The chain's CDR3 is CASSRQGSNQPQHF. The DNA for the CDR3 is TGTGCCAGTAGTAGACAGGGTAGCAATCAGCCCCAGCATTTT. The variable domain in full, with the rest retrieved from reference TRBV19 and TRBJ1-5, is DGGITQSPKYLFRKEGQNVTLSCEQNLNHDAMYWYRQDPGQGLRLIYYSQIVNDFQKGDIAEGYSVSREKKESFPLTVTSAQKNPTAFYLCASSRQGSNQPQHFGDGTRLSIL.

The chain joins TRBV4-1 to TRBJ1-1; 9 bases align to TRBD1. The germline V gene has CDR1 MGHRA and CDR2 YSYEKL. J gave up 5 bases and V 1 base, and 5 bases lay outside the gene matches. The CDR3 spans 15 residues. In nucleotides, the CDR3 is TGCGCCAGCAGCCAAGTGGACAGGGGTGTTACTGAAGCTTTCTTT. This translates into CASSQVDRGVTEAFF.

V gene TRBV7-9 combines with J gene TRBJ1-1; no clear D. The CDR3 extends over 12 amino acids. From germline, CDR1 is SEHNR and CDR2 FQNEAQ (reference sequence). V was trimmed by 3 bases and J by 10 bases, leaving 12 bases between them. The CDR3 loop is CASSFRERAAFF. CDR3 sequence (DNA): TGTGCCAGCAGCTTCCGGGAAAGGGCAGCTTTCTTT.

The V call is TRBV25-1, the J call TRBJ2-5, with 12 bases matching TRBD2. Germline assignment: CDR1 MGHDK and CDR2 SYGVNS. The J segment lost 8 bases and the V segment lost 4 bases, leaving 8 bases of the junction unmatched. The CDR3 is 15 amino acids. Written as DNA, the CDR3 is TGTGCCAGCAGTGCCCGACTAGCGGGAGTGTCAACCCAGTACTTC. Its translation is CASSARLAGVSTQYF.

The chain combines TRBV4-2 with TRBJ2-1, with 7 bases that match TRBD2. This CDR3 region has 15 residues. Germline values: CDR1 LGHNA, CDR2 YNFKEQ. The J segment lost 6 bases and the V segment lost 4 bases, leaving 9 bases of the junction unmatched. The CDR3 DNA reads TGTGCCAGCAGCCGGGGGGGGGTCCCCGGCAATGAGCAGTTCTTC. Amino acid sequence: CASSRGGVPGNEQFF.

The chain uses TRBV27 and TRBJ2-1, with D perhaps matching TRBD1 or TRBD2 (6 bases each). The ends were cut back, 3 bases at V and 5 bases at J, with 17 bases in the middle. This CDR3 is built from 16 residues. The germline gives CDR1 MNHEY, CDR2 SMNVEV (reference sequence). The CDR3 spells CASSLPGAVRDNEQFF. The CDR3 DNA is TGTGCCAGCAGTTTGCCGGGGGCGGTTAGAGACAATGAGCAGTTCTTC.

CDR3 protein: CASSLRSHYEQYF. The CDR3 DNA reads as TGTGCCAGCAGCTTAAGGTCCCATTACGAGCAGTACTTC. The chain joins TRBV11-2 to TRBJ2-7; D ambiguous. The CDR3 is made up of 13 amino acids. Looked up from germline, CDR1 is SGHAT and CDR2 is FQNNGV. The V end lost 2 bases, the J end lost 4 bases, and 9 bases lay between the germline ends.

The chain recombines TRBV2 with TRBJ2-7; no clear D gene. The germline CDR1 and CDR2 sequences are SNHLY and FYNNEI. Trimming took off 4 bases at V and 7 bases at J, with 5 bases between the two ends. The CDR3 runs 10 residues. CDR3 nucleotide sequence: TGTGCCAGCAGTGCAGGAGAGCAGTACTTC. Amino acids: CASSAGEQYF.

CDR3 nucleotide sequence: TGTGCCAGCAAAGGTTTGGTGGCCACAGATACGCAGTATTTT. Translating it yields CASKGLVATDTQYF. The V call is TRBV7-2, the J call TRBJ2-3; D is undetermined. CDR3 length: 14 amino acids. V lost 7 bases and J lost 2, with 13 bases in between. CDR1 is SGHTA, CDR2 FQGNSA, per germline.

The V and J genes are TRBV10-2 and TRBJ2-1, with 8 bases matching TRBD2. From germline, CDR1 is WSHSY and CDR2 SAAADI. The CDR3 runs to 18 residues. Trimming at V came to 3 bases and at J to 2 bases, leaving 12 bases not matched to a gene. CDR3 DNA: TGCGCCAGCAGTGAACGGGAGGGAGGCCCTTTCACCTACAATGAGCAGTTCTTC. Translated, it gives CASSEREGGPFTYNEQFF.

This chain joins TRBV18 and TRBJ2-7; perhaps TRBD1 as D (5 bases). CDR3 length: 13 residues. Germline-derived CDR1 and CDR2 are KGHSH and LQKENI. V lost 3 bases to trimming and J lost 7 bases, with 13 bases between them. DNA for the CDR3: TGTGCCAGCTCACCGAAGGACAACGGGGAGCAGTACTTC. It translates to CASSPKDNGEQYF.

V and J are TRBV7-9 and TRBJ1-1; 7 bases map to TRBD1. The CDR3 sequence is 15 residues long. V lost 0 bases, J lost 0 bases, and 1 base stayed unmatched. Germline V gives CDR1 SEHNR, CDR2 FQNEAQ (reference sequence). CDR3 coding DNA: TGTGCCAGCAGCTTAGCGCAGGGGGTGAACACTGAAGCTTTCTTT. Its protein product is CASSLAQGVNTEAFF.

The rearrangement uses TRBV2 and TRBJ2-7; 7 nucleotides agree with TRBD1. The CDR3 extends over 13 amino acids. In germline, CDR1 is SNHLY, CDR2 FYNNEI. The trim removed 8 bases at V and 3 bases at J, leaving 7 bases unmatched. The CDR3 nucleotides read TGTGCCAGCCTAAGGGACAGAAACTACGAGCAGTACTTC. Translated: CASLRDRNYEQYF. The full variable domain, with the rest looked up from reference TRBV2 and TRBJ2-7, is EPEVTQTPSHQVTQMGQEVILRCVPISNHLYFYWYRQILGQKVEFLVSFYNNEISEKSEIFDDQFSVERPDGSNFTLKIRSTKLEDSAMYFCASLRDRNYEQYFGPGTRLTVT.

The chain uses TRBV7-2 and TRBJ1-1; 8 nucleotides agree with TRBD1. Trimming cost V 5 bases and J 1 base; bases outside gene matches: 3. Per the germline V gene, CDR1 is SGHTA and CDR2 is FQGNSA. This CDR3 is built from 14 residues. In DNA, the CDR3 is TGTGCCAGCAGCACCGGACAGGGGAACACTGAAGCTTTCTTT. Its translation is CASSTGQGNTEAFF.

The count of this clone is one. V is TRBV4-1 and J is TRBJ2-7; 8 bases agree with TRBD2. J lost 8 bases, V lost 0 bases, and 9 bases had no gene match. The CDR3 spans 15 residues. Germline V gene lookup returns CDR1 MGHRA and CDR2 YSYEKL. CDR3 nucleotide sequence: TGCGCCAGCAGCCAAGACCCTAGCGGGTTTCTCAAGCAGTACTTC. This codes for CASSQDPSGFLKQYF.

J is TRBJ2-5 and V is TRBV4-1, with TRBD2 matching 11 bases. With 1 base clipped from V and 5 bases from J, the junction kept 3 bases outside the gene matches. The germline gives CDR1 MGHRA, CDR2 YSYEKL. This CDR3 is 15 amino acids long. The CDR3, as DNA: TGCGCCAGCAGCCAAGGACTAGCGGGAAGGGAGACCCAGTACTTC. Amino acids: CASSQGLAGRETQYF.

A single count supports this clone. The chain links TRBV10-3 to TRBJ2-3; TRBD2 matches at 8 bases. The CDR3 runs to 12 residues. J lost 3 bases, V lost 7 bases, and 0 bases had no gene match. CDR1 and CDR2 from the germline V gene are ENHRY and SYGVKD. The CDR3 sequence is CAITSGTDTQYF. Written as DNA, the CDR3 is TGTGCCATCACTAGCGGGACAGATACGCAGTATTTT.

V is TRBV6-5 and J is TRBJ1-5; no clear D. The CDR3 consists of 14 residues. Deletions cut 5 bases from V and 4 bases from J, with 12 bases between. Germline V gene lookup returns CDR1 MNHEY and CDR2 SVGAGI. The CDR3 DNA follows: TGTGCCAGCAGTCCCCAACCGTATAATCAGCCCCAGCATTTT. As protein: CASSPQPYNQPQHF.

The V call is TRBV29-1, the J call TRBJ2-3, with D uncertain. Deletions cut 6 bases from V and 0 bases from J, with 13 bases between. The CDR3 covers 14 residues. Germline values: CDR1 SQVTM, CDR2 ANQGSEA. CDR3 DNA: TGCAGCGTGGGGATAGTCTCTAGCACAGATACGCAGTATTTT. As protein: CSVGIVSSTDTQYF.

The genes are TRBV11-2 and TRBJ2-2; no reliable D call. Trimming stripped 1 base from V and 7 bases from J, with 7 bases between. CDR3 length: 13 amino acids. Germline V gene sequence: CDR1 SGHAT, CDR2 FQNNGV. The DNA for the CDR3 is TGTGCCAGCAGCTTAGCGGGTTTCGGGGAGCTGTTTTTT. Translating gives CASSLAGFGELFF.

The chain has TRBV5-4 and TRBJ1-6; D unclear. Trimming took 4 bases from V and 6 from J, leaving 14 bases between them. CDR1 is SGHNT, CDR2 YYREEE, per germline (reference sequence). The CDR3 has 15 amino acids. The CDR3 bases are TGTGCCAGCAGCACAACAAGGGAAACTAATTCACCCCTCCACTTT. Translating it yields CASSTTRETNSPLHF.

This chain uses TRBV28 with TRBJ2-5; possibly TRBD1 or TRBD2 for D (5 bases each). The CDR3 runs to 16 residues. From germline, CDR1 is MDHEN and CDR2 SYDVKM. V was cut by 6 bases and J by 5 bases, with 22 bases left in between. The CDR3 sequence: CASRPTGQPEGETQYF. DNA for the CDR3: TGTGCCAGCAGACCTACCGGGCAGCCCGAGGGGGAGACCCAGTACTTC.